The 16 T cell receptor beta chains presented below share a single source sample, sequenced in a study of blood T cells in healthy people across ages. A second PCR of about 6 to 11 cycles used a sample-barcoded 5' primer and a J-beta primer mix. TCRdb fed the 5' RACE reads into MiXCR, producing one record per CDR3 protein. The sample carries roughly 1,800,000 distinct CDR3 sequences, 49% recorded once. The sequenced sample was blood. Receptors originate from a woman between 40 and 55 years old in good health.

This clonotype was recorded a few times. V usage is TRBV25-1 and J usage is TRBJ2-6; D ambiguous. The CDR3 sequence is 17 residues long. The germline V and J ends were trimmed by 3 bases and 0 bases, with 12 bases remaining between them. In germline, CDR1 is MGHDK, CDR2 SYGVNS. CDR3 sequence: CASSESGRYSGANVLTF. CDR3 nucleotide sequence: TGTGCCAGCAGTGAGTCTGGGCGGTACTCTGGGGCCAACGTCCTGACTTTC.

This clonotype was seen a handful of times. One end of the junction fails to match germline, which may point to a read error. J is TRBJ2-3 and V is TRBV4-1; 8 nucleotides align to TRBD2. This CDR3 is 16 amino acids long. In germline, CDR1 is MGHRA, CDR2 YSYEKL. The CDR3: CASSQDTGGSIDTQYF. The CDR3 region has the DNA TGCGCCAGCAGCCAAGATACGGGGGGGAGCATAGATACGCAGTATTTT.

V gene TRBV12-3 or TRBV12-4 combines with J gene TRBJ1-5; 9 nucleotides align to TRBD1. V was pared by 5 bases and J by 0 bases, with 8 bases of the junction left unmatched. The CDR3 sequence is 17 residues long. This CDR3 is CASSPGQGPYSNQPQHF. DNA for the CDR3: TGTGCCAGCAGTCCGGGACAGGGCCCGTATAGCAATCAGCCCCAGCATTTT.

This clonotype was detected only once. The DNA for the CDR3 is TGCGCCAGCAGCCAAGGGTACGATAATTCTAGGCCCCAGCATTTT. Protein: CASSQGYDNSRPQHF. The chain has TRBV4-1 and TRBJ1-5, with D unresolved. V shed 1 base and J shed 9 bases, with 16 bases lying between them. Germline-derived CDR1 and CDR2 are MGHRA and YSYEKL. CDR3 size: 15 residues.

V usage is TRBV6-2 or TRBV6-3 and J usage is TRBJ2-1; 7 nucleotides match TRBD1. The J call is in doubt because the DNA end fits TRBJ2-7 better. CDR1 and CDR2 (germline): MNHEY, SVGEGT. The CDR3 loop spans 14 amino acids. This CDR3 is CASTRQGQVAEQYF. The CDR3 DNA reads as TGTGCCAGCACCCGACAGGGTCAGGTCGCCGAGCAGTACTTC.

CDR3 residues: CATSRSGLAQSSTDTQYF. The CDR3 DNA follows: TGTGCCACCAGCCGGTCGGGACTAGCGCAATCTAGCACAGATACGCAGTATTTT. J is TRBJ2-3 and V is TRBV15; 10 positions match TRBD2. The V segment lost 5 bases and the J segment 0 bases; nucleotides outside the gene matches: 11. The CDR3 has 18 residues. The germline V gene has CDR1 LNHNV and CDR2 YYDKDF (reference sequence).

V gene TRBV12-3 or TRBV12-4 combines with J gene TRBJ2-3, with TRBD2 identical over 10 bases. The ends lost 7 bases at V and 0 bases at J; junction bases unmatched: 7. The CDR3 has 16 amino acids. CDR3 in amino acids: CASTYQGLASTDTQYF. CDR3 nucleotide sequence: TGTGCCAGCACTTATCAGGGACTAGCGAGCACAGATACGCAGTATTTT.

The V and J genes are TRBV5-1 and TRBJ2-1; 7 bases line up with TRBD1. The V and J ends lost 4 bases and 0 bases, in that order; junction bases with no gene match: 10. The germline V gene has CDR1 SGHRS and CDR2 YFSETQ. The CDR3 is 17 amino acids. The CDR3 DNA is TGCGCCAGCAGCGGGGAACTGACAGGGAGCTCCTACAATGAGCAGTTCTTC. It codes for CASSGELTGSSYNEQFF. Looking up the rest from reference TRBV5-1 and TRBJ2-1 gives the full variable domain: KAGVTQTPRYLIKTRGQQVTLSCSPISGHRSVSWYQQTPGQGLQFLFEYFSETQRNKGNFPGRFSGRQFSNSRSEMNVSTLELGDSALYLCASSGELTGSSYNEQFFGPGTRLTVL.

This clonotype was counted once. The chain recombines TRBV27 with TRBJ1-1; tentatively, D is TRBD1 (5 bases). V lost 6 bases and J 4 bases, leaving 21 bases between the germline ends. This CDR3 contains 16 residues. CDR1 is MNHEY and CDR2 is SMNVEV in the germline V gene (reference sequence). DNA of the CDR3: TGTGCCAGCAGATCCTCCTGGCGGGGCACTGGCACTGAAGCTTTCTTT. It codes for CASRSSWRGTGTEAFF.

The V and J genes are TRBV12-3 or TRBV12-4 and TRBJ1-2; 8 bases fit TRBD1. CDR3 length: 15 residues. J lost 8 bases, V lost 4 bases, and 12 bases had no gene match. The CDR3 sequence is CASSSPGQVRGGYTF. The CDR3, as DNA: TGTGCCAGCAGTTCCCCGGGACAGGTGCGTGGAGGCTACACCTTC.

This clonotype turned up a few times. The chain employs TRBV3-1 and TRBJ1-4, with 8 bases aligning to TRBD1. The J segment lost 1 base and the V segment lost 4 bases, leaving 2 bases of the junction unmatched. Germline CDR1 is LGHDT and CDR2 is YNNKEL (reference sequence). The CDR3 is 15 residues long. CDR3 in DNA: TGTGCCAGCAGCCGAGGACAGGGAACTAATGAAAAACTGTTTTTT. It codes for CASSRGQGTNEKLFF.

Details on this clonotype: Compared with germline, one end of the junction differs, possibly owing to a read error. For the CDR3, the DNA is TGCGCCGGCAGCCCGTTTTTGCGGGGGGGTGAAGAGACCCAGTACTTC. Amino acid sequence: CAGSPFLRGGEETQYF. The chain combines TRBV5-1 with TRBJ2-5; 9 positions agree with TRBD2. The CDR3 length is 16 residues. Germline V gives CDR1 SGHRS, CDR2 YFSETQ.

This chain joins TRBV6-5 and TRBJ2-7; D is uncertain. CDR1 is MNHEY and CDR2 is SVGAGI in the germline V gene. Trimming shortened V by 7 bases and J by 6 bases, and 7 bases separated the two germline ends. The CDR3 sequence is 10 residues long. CDR3 in amino acids: CASTGIEQYF. In DNA form, the CDR3 reads TGTGCCAGCACCGGAATCGAGCAGTACTTC.

The rearrangement links TRBV12-3 or TRBV12-4 to TRBJ1-6; D not certain. Trimming pared 1 base from V and 0 bases from J, leaving 10 bases between. This CDR3 spans 17 amino acids. CDR3 coding DNA: TGTGCCAGCAGTTTAGGCGACACGAGCTCCTATAATTCACCCCTCCACTTT. Its translation: CASSLGDTSSYNSPLHF.

V is TRBV13 and J is TRBJ2-1; D call uncertain. Trimming removed 0 bases at V and 1 base at J, with 7 bases between. This CDR3 comprises 15 residues. Germline CDR1 reads PRHDT; CDR2 reads FYEKMQ (reference sequence). CDR3 region: CASSLGPPSYNEQFF. CDR3 in DNA: TGTGCCAGCAGCTTAGGACCCCCGTCCTACAATGAGCAGTTCTTC.

V is TRBV15 and J is TRBJ2-1; the match to TRBD2 covers 7 bases. V was pared by 5 bases and J by 5 bases, with 6 bases of the junction left unmatched. CDR3 length: 14 amino acids. Germline V gene sequence: CDR1 LNHNV, CDR2 YYDKDF (reference sequence). In DNA form, the CDR3 reads TGTGCCACCAGCTGGCTAGCGGTGAACAATGAGCAGTTCTTC. It codes for CATSWLAVNNEQFF. Full variable domain (rest looked up from reference TRBV15 and TRBJ2-1): DAMVIQNPRYQVTQFGKPVTLSCSQTLNHNVMYWYQQKSSQAPKLLFHYYDKDFNNEADTPDNFQSRRPNTSFCFLDIRSPGLGDTAMYLCATSWLAVNNEQFFGPGTRLTVL.